The entry that follows covers one T cell receptor (beta chain) sequence. This CDR3 has 14 residues. V lost 1 base and J lost 9; bases outside the gene matches: 5. CDR1 is GTSNPN, CDR2 SVGIG, per germline (reference sequence). These data belong to a study of blood T cell repertoires in COVID-19. The repertoire was sequenced with immunoSEQ multiplex PCR; TCRdb's copy has only in-frame clones and lacks some. The sample carries roughly 60,000 clones, approximately 83% recorded once. The chain couples TRBV30 to TRBJ1-6; 8 bases are a match to TRBD1. This TCR derives from a man in his forties with acute or convalescent COVID-19. The specimen sequenced was peripheral blood. The CDR3 sequence is CAWSAGGEASPLHF. The CDR3 nucleotides are TGTGCCTGGAGTGCAGGGGGCGAGGCTTCACCCCTCCACTTT.